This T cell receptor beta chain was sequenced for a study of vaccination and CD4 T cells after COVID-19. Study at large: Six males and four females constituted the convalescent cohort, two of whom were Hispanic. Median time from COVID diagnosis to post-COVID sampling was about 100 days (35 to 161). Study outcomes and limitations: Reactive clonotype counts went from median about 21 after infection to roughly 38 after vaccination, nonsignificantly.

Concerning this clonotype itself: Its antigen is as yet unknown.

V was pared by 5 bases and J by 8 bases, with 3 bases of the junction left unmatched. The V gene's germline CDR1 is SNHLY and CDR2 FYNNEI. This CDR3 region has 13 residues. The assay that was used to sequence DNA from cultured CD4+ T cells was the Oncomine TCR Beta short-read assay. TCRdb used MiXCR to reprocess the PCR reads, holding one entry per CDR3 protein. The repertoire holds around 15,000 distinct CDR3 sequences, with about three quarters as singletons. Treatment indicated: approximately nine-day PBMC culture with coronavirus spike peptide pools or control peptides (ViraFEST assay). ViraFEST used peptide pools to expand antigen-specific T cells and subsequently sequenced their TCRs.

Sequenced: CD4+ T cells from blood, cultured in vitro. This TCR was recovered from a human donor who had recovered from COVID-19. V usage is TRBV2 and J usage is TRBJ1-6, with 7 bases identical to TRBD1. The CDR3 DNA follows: TGTGCCAGCAGTACAGGGGTTTATTCACCCCTCCACTTT. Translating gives CASSTGVYSPLHF.